A selection of T cell receptor beta chains follows, all from one sample in a study of T cell responses to AZD1222 COVID-19 vaccine. Data came from immunoSEQ multiplex PCR; TCRdb stores just in-frame clones and leaves some out. Among about 110,000 clones listed, around 80% were seen once. Here the sequenced sample was peripheral blood, taken on day 0 of AZD1222 vaccination. The origin of the receptors is an adult in good health. CDR3s include the opening cysteine and the closing phenylalanine or tryptophan. D genes are given only for firm matches. Clone sizes are given selectively: once, few, many, or a class where the clone is expanded.

.	TRBD2	TRBV7-2	TRBJ2-1	TGTGCCAGCAGCTCGAGCGGGGGGGCCAACAATGAGCAGTTCTTC	CASSSSGGANNEQFF
.	.	TRBV30	TRBJ1-1	TGTGCCTGGAGGTCTCAGGGGAACACTGAAGCTTTCTTT	CAWRSQGNTEAFF
.	TRBD2	TRBV7-4	TRBJ2-1	TGTGCCAGCAGCCAATATCCGGGGGCGGGAGGGGAATTCAATGAGCAGTTCTTC	CASSQYPGAGGEFNEQFF
.	TRBD1	TRBV2	TRBJ1-4	TGTGCCAGCGGGGGACAGGGGGCTACTAATGAAAAACTGTTTTTT	CASGGQGATNEKLFF
.	.	TRBV28	TRBJ1-1	TGTGCCAGCAGGCCACATAATGCTGAAGCTTTCTTT	CASRPHNAEAFF
.	TRBD1	TRBV27	TRBJ1-1	TGTGCCAGCAGTACCCGCCAGGGGGGAGGGGAAGCTTTCTTT	CASSTRQGGGEAFF
.	.	TRBV28	TRBJ1-1	TGTGCCAGCAGTTTAGTAGGGGGGAACACTGAAGCTTTCTTT	CASSLVGGNTEAFF
.	.	TRBV11-3	TRBJ2-1	TGTGCCAGCAGCCATAAGCGGGTTAGCTCCTACAATGAGCAGTTCTTC	CASSHKRVSSYNEQFF
.	TRBD1	TRBV28	TRBJ1-2	TGTGCCAGCAGTCCAACGGACAGGGGGCCTTATAAACGTATCTATGGCTACACCTTC	CASSPTDRGPYKRIYGYTF
.	.	TRBV19	TRBJ2-6	TGTGCCAGTAGTCTAGAAGTCTCTGGGGCCAACGTCCTGACTTTC	CASSLEVSGANVLTF
once	.	TRBV6-6	TRBJ1-3	TGTGCCAGCAGTTACTTCGGGAGCTCTGGAAACACCATATATTTT	CASSYFGSSGNTIYF
.	.	TRBV7-2	TRBJ2-6	TGTGCCAGCAGCTTAGGCGGTCTAGGGGCCAACGTCCTGACTTTC	CASSLGGLGANVLTF
once	.	TRBV19	TRBJ2-1	TGTGCCAGTAGAGACCGGAAGGGCGGCAATGAGCAGTTCTTC	CASRDRKGGNEQFF
.	TRBD2	TRBV20-1	TRBJ2-7	TGCAGTGCTAGTAGCGGGGGGAGCTCCTACGAGCAGTACTTC	CSASSGGSSYEQYF
.	.	TRBV18	TRBJ2-1	TGTGCCAGCTCACCTGCCTATTCCTACAATGAGCAGTTCTTC	CASSPAYSYNEQFF
few	.	TRBV10-1	TRBJ1-3	TGCGCCAGCAGGACCAGGGGACCGAACACCATATATTTT	CASRTRGPNTIYF
.	TRBD1	TRBV27	TRBJ1-6	TGTGCCAGCACCCTACAGGGGGGGCGCAGACTTAATTCACCCCTCCACTTT	CASTLQGGRRLNSPLHF
.	.	TRBV5-1	TRBJ2-2	TGCGCCAGCAGCGTCCAGGGTACCGGGGAGCTGTTTTTT	CASSVQGTGELFF
.	.	TRBV7-8	TRBJ1-2	TGTGCCAGCAGCTTCGGAGAGACTGCGGGGGATGGCTACACCTTC	CASSFGETAGDGYTF
.	TRBD1	TRBV7-2	TRBJ1-3	TGTGCCAGCAGCTCCCGGGACAGAAGGACCTCTGGAAACACCATATATTTT	CASSSRDRRTSGNTIYF
once	TRBD1	TRBV28	TRBJ2-7	TGTGCCAGCAGCTCCTACTTACAAAGGGGGCACGAGCAGTACTTC	CASSSYLQRGHEQYF
few	.	TRBV19	TRBJ1-1	TGTGCCACCCTCGAACGGGGCCGCCCCGGCACTGAAGCTTTCTTT	CATLERGRPGTEAFF
once	TRBD2	TRBV5-1	TRBJ2-2	TGCGCCAGCAGAACTAGCGCCGGGGAGCTGTTTTTT	CASRTSAGELFF
medium-sized	.	TRBV28	TRBJ1-5	TGTGCCAGCAACTGGGGTATACCGTATAGCAATCAGCCCCAGCATTTT	CASNWGIPYSNQPQHF
.	.	TRBV5-6	TRBJ2-7	TGTGCCAGCAGCTTGTTAGGGACAGCGGGTGCGGAAGAGCAGTACTTC	CASSLLGTAGAEEQYF
.	.	TRBV5-1	TRBJ1-1	TGCGCCAGCAGCCCTGACAGCCCCTCAAGAGAAGCTTTCTTT	CASSPDSPSREAFF
.	.	TRBV6-5	TRBJ2-5	TGTGCCAGCAGCCGACTCAGGGGTCAAGAGACCCAGTACTTC	CASSRLRGQETQYF
.	TRBD2	TRBV11-2	TRBJ2-3	TGTGCCAGCAGCCTCGGACTAGCGAGCCCGGGGGATACGCAGTATTTT	CASSLGLASPGDTQYF
.	.	TRBV6-2/TRBV6-3	TRBJ1-5	TGTGCCAGCAGTTCGAACCTGGGAGGGGCCTATGTCAATCAGCCCCAGCATTTT	CASSSNLGGAYVNQPQHF
.	.	TRBV20-1	TRBJ1-1	TGCAGTGCCTCGACCCCGCTTGAAGCTTTCTTT	CSASTPLEAFF
.	.	TRBV27	TRBJ1-1	TGTGCCAGCCGGGCCTCTTTTGAGAACACTGAAGCTTTCTTT	CASRASFENTEAFF
.	.	TRBV5-4	TRBJ1-1	TGTGCCAGCAGCATTGGACAGTCGAACACTGAAGCTTTCTTT	CASSIGQSNTEAFF
.	.	TRBV7-9	TRBJ2-2	TGTGCCAGCAGCCCGGATCCGAACACCGGGGAGCTGTTTTTT	CASSPDPNTGELFF
.	.	TRBV5-1	TRBJ2-7	TGCGCCAGCAGCCGGGACGGGACCTACGAGCAGTACTTC	CASSRDGTYEQYF
.	.	TRBV16	TRBJ1-1	TGTGCCAGCAGCTTGACAGTGAACACTGAAGCTTTCTTT	CASSLTVNTEAFF
few	.	TRBV2	TRBJ1-5	TGTGCCAGCAGTGCGCACAGGAATAGCAATCAGCCCCAGCATTTT	CASSAHRNSNQPQHF
.	.	TRBV9	TRBJ1-5	TGTGCCAGCAGCCCAGTGGGGGATCAGCCCCAGCATTTT	CASSPVGDQPQHF
few	.	TRBV27	TRBJ1-1	TGTGCCAGCAGTTTAACAGGGAACACTGAAGCTTTCTTT	CASSLTGNTEAFF
once	TRBD1	TRBV3-1/TRBV3-2	TRBJ1-6	TGTGCCAGCAGCCAGACAGGGGTATCACCCCTCCACTTT	CASSQTGVSPLHF
once	.	TRBV28	TRBJ2-5	TGTGCCAGCAGTTCACAGGTACCCCAAGAGACCCAGTACTTC	CASSSQVPQETQYF
.	TRBD1	TRBV7-2	TRBJ2-3	TGTGCCAGCAGCCCCTCCGGGACAGGGGGCGTTCGGCTGTATTTT	CASSPSGTGGVRLYF
.	.	TRBV21-1	TRBJ1-1	TGTGCCAGCACCTTGGGACGGCAGAACACTGAAGCTTTCTTT	CASTLGRQNTEAFF
.	.	TRBV3-1/TRBV3-2	TRBJ1-1	TGTGCCAGCAGCCAAGATCTCCGGGGGGCTTTCTTT	CASSQDLRGAFF
.	.	TRBV5-4	TRBJ1-1	TGTGCCAGCAGCTCTACAGTTACTGAAGCTTTCTTT	CASSSTVTEAFF
.	.	TRBV7-2	TRBJ1-1	TGTGCCAGCAGCTTAAATCCAGGCAGCACCACTGAAGCTTTCTTT	CASSLNPGSTTEAFF
.	.	TRBV7-2	TRBJ2-3	TGTGCCAGCAGTAGCACAGATACGCAGTATTTT	CASSSTDTQYF
.	TRBD2	TRBV13	TRBJ2-5	TGTGCCAGCAGCTTGACCGCCGGGACTAGAGGAGAGACCCAGTACTTC	CASSLTAGTRGETQYF